The 16 T cell receptor beta chains given below trace back to one sample, sequenced in a study of OX40 agonist ivuxolimab in advanced cancers. Libraries were prepared by immunoSEQ multiplex PCR; TCRdb keeps only in-frame clonotypes and omits some of them. The table has roughly 64,000 clones, almost 85% seen once. The sample consisted of CD4+ or CD8+ T cells sorted from blood, taken in a trial of the OX40 agonist ivuxolimab. Source of these receptors: an adult with an advanced solid tumor such as melanoma, head and neck, liver or kidney cancer.

The chain uses TRBV5-8 and TRBJ2-1; perhaps TRBD1 as D (6 bases). The germline CDR1 and CDR2 sequences are SGHTS and YDEGEE. V lost 0 bases to trimming and J lost 7 bases, with 8 bases between them. CDR3 length equals 13 residues. The CDR3, as DNA: TGTGCCAGCAGCTTGGCCCAGGGGAATGAGCAGTTCTTC. It encodes CASSLAQGNEQFF.

The genes are TRBV4-1 and TRBJ1-5; perhaps TRBD1 as D (6 bases). Germline CDR1 and CDR2: MGHRA and YSYEKL. This CDR3 spans 20 amino acids. V was trimmed by 1 base and J by 3 bases, leaving 25 bases between them. CDR3 in amino acids: CASSQGGILAEDSHNQPQHF. The CDR3 bases are TGCGCCAGCAGCCAAGGGGGAATCTTAGCAGAGGACAGTCACAATCAGCCCCAGCATTTT.

The rearrangement links TRBV5-6 to TRBJ1-2; D gene unclear. Trimming cost V 4 bases and J 6 bases, with 10 bases left between them. Looked up from germline, CDR1 is SGHDT and CDR2 is YYEEEE. The CDR3 covers 12 residues. The CDR3 reads CASSGGFDGYTF. In nucleotides, the CDR3 is TGTGCCAGCAGCGGTGGTTTTGATGGCTACACCTTC.

Only a few counts were recorded for this clone. The chain couples TRBV27 to TRBJ1-1, with a possible D match to TRBD1 (5 bases). CDR1 and CDR2 from the germline V gene are MNHEY and SMNVEV (reference sequence). V shed 6 bases and J shed 0 bases, with 11 bases lying between them. CDR3 length equals 14 residues. CDR3 loop: CASRGTFMNTEAFF. The DNA of the CDR3 is TGTGCCAGCAGAGGGACGTTTATGAACACTGAAGCTTTCTTT.

J is TRBJ1-1 and V is TRBV5-1; D is uncertain. The CDR3 loop spans 11 amino acids. V was cut by 5 bases and J by 3 bases, with 5 bases left in between. Germline loops: CDR1 SGHRS, CDR2 YFSETQ. The CDR3 coding sequence is TGCGCCAGCAGGGTAGACACTGAAGCTTTCTTT. Its protein is CASRVDTEAFF.

This clone has a single count. The chain recombines TRBV5-1 with TRBJ2-2; possibly TRBD1 for D (6 bases). From germline, CDR1 is SGHRS and CDR2 YFSETQ. Trimming shortened V by 4 bases and J by 6 bases, and 19 bases separated the two germline ends. CDR3 length: 16 amino acids. The CDR3 bases are TGCGCCAGCAGCGAAACAGGGCTGATCGGGTCCGGGGAGCTGTTTTTT. The encoded protein is CASSETGLIGSGELFF.

The V and J genes are TRBV5-1 and TRBJ2-7; 11 bases agree with TRBD2. Germline assignment: CDR1 SGHRS and CDR2 YFSETQ. The CDR3 contains 16 residues. Losses at the gene ends were 2 bases for V and 5 bases for J; bases not matched to a gene: 9. The CDR3 sequence is CASSLEPLAGVDEQYF. The CDR3 DNA follows: TGCGCCAGCAGCTTAGAGCCACTAGCGGGGGTGGACGAGCAGTACTTC.

The sample holds a few counts of this clone. The chain joins TRBV15 to TRBJ2-7; D may be TRBD1 (6 bases). The V end lost 4 bases, the J end lost 0 bases, and 16 bases lay between the germline ends. CDR1 LNHNV and CDR2 YYDKDF come from the germline V gene (reference sequence). The length of the CDR3 is 16 residues. DNA for the CDR3: TGTGCCACCAGCACCTCGACAGGCAAGAGCTCCTACGAGCAGTACTTC. This codes for CATSTSTGKSSYEQYF.

V and J are TRBV7-3 and TRBJ1-1, with a weak D call TRBD1 (5 bases). Germline CDR1 and CDR2: SGHTA and FQGTGA. The ends were cut back, 5 bases at V and 1 base at J, with 8 bases in the middle. The CDR3 consists of 13 residues. CDR3 bases: TGTGCCAGCAGCCGACAGCCGAACACTGAAGCTTTCTTT. Translation: CASSRQPNTEAFF.

The chain links TRBV4-3 to TRBJ2-5; D remains unclear. Germline CDR1 reads LGHNA; CDR2 reads YSLEER. This CDR3 has 13 residues. Trimming shortened V by 0 bases and J by 3 bases, and 5 bases separated the two germline ends. In nucleotides, the CDR3 is TGCGCCAGCAGCCAAGATCTAGAAGAGACCCAGTACTTC. Its translation is CASSQDLEETQYF.

The chain combines TRBV4-1 with TRBJ2-5, with 8 bases lining up with TRBD2. Germline CDR1 MGHRA, CDR2 YSYEKL. V shed 0 bases, J shed 4 bases, and the junction held 16 bases outside the gene matches. CDR3 size: 19 residues. CDR3 coding DNA: TGCGCCAGCAGCCAAGATAGGGTGGACGGGAGGGCCTATCGAGAGACCCAGTACTTC. Its protein product is CASSQDRVDGRAYRETQYF.

This clone came up once. This sequence joins TRBV9 and TRBJ2-2, with D possibly matching TRBD2 (6 bases). Deletions cut 4 bases from V and 2 bases from J, with 12 bases between. The CDR3 has 15 amino acids. Germline CDR1 and CDR2: SGDLS and YYNGEE. The chain's CDR3 is CASSFRDLNTGELFF. CDR3 coding DNA: TGTGCCAGCAGCTTCCGGGACTTAAACACCGGGGAGCTGTTTTTT.

The chain links TRBV21-1 to TRBJ2-1; no DNA check was done on the table's D call, TRBD1. TRBV21-1 is a pseudogene segment. CDR3 length: 14 amino acids. The CDR3 DNA is TGTGCCAGCACGGACAGGGAGACATACAATGAGCAGTTCTTC. Amino acids: CASTDRETYNEQFF.

The rearrangement uses TRBV27 and TRBJ1-2; no clear D. V was shortened by 3 bases and J by 4 bases, with 15 bases between the two germline ends. CDR3 size: 15 residues. The germline gives CDR1 MNHEY, CDR2 SMNVEV (reference sequence). CDR3 in DNA: TGTGCCAGCAGTTTTTCGTTTGGGCCGAGCTATGGCTACACCTTC. Its translation is CASSFSFGPSYGYTF.

The J gene is TRBJ2-5, the V gene TRBV10-3; D is possibly TRBD1 (7 bases). The CDR3 contains 14 residues. Germline CDR1 is ENHRY and CDR2 is SYGVKD. V was pared by 10 bases and J by 4 bases, with 19 bases between. The chain's CDR3 is CATSPRGTRETQYF. Here the CDR3 DNA reads TGTGCCACCTCCCCCAGGGGGACTCGAGAGACCCAGTACTTC.

V and J are TRBV6-6 and TRBJ2-7; D ambiguous. This CDR3 spans 11 amino acids. With 4 bases removed from V and 6 bases from J, the gap between germline ends came to 7 bases. CDR1 MNHNY and CDR2 SVGAGI come from the germline V gene (reference sequence). The CDR3 DNA sequence: TGTGCCAGCAGTTCTCGTGTCGAGCAGTACTTC. Translating gives CASSSRVEQYF.